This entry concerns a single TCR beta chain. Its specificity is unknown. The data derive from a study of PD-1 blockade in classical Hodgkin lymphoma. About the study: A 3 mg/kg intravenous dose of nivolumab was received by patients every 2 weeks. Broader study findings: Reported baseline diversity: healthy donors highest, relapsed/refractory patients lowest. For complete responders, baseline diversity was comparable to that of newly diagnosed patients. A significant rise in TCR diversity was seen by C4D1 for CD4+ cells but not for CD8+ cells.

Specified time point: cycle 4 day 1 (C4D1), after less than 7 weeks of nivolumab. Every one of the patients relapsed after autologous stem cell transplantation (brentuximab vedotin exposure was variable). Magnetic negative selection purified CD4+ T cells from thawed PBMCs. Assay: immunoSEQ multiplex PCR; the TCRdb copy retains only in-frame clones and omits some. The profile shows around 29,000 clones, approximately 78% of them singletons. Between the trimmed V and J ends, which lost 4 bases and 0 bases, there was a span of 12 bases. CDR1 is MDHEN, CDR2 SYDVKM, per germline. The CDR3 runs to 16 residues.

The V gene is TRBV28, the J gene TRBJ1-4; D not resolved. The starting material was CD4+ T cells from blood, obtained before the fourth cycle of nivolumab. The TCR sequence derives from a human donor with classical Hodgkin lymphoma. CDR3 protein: CASSYPGGATNEKLFF. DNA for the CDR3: TGTGCCAGCAGTTACCCAGGCGGCGCAACTAATGAAAAACTGTTTTTT.